Given below is one T cell receptor beta chain in context. The data stem from a study of shared clonotypes between healthy human individuals. Repertoires were generated with immunoSEQ multiplex PCR, while TCRdb's copy carries only in-frame clones and drops some. The sample holds 2 million to 3 million clones, roughly 93% seen once. Germline lookup yields CDR1 MDHEN and CDR2 SYDVKM. Trimming took 7 bases from V and 5 from J, leaving 6 bases between them. The CDR3 has 11 residues. This chain connects TRBV28 to TRBJ2-1, with D uncertain. This receptor was obtained from a man aged 18 to 30 in good health. Some clones in this sample may be carry-over from other donors' samples. Sequencing was carried out using naive CD4+ T cells from PBMCs. Regarding subset: CD45RA+ positively selected. The CDR3 region is CASIKNNEQFF. The CDR3 region has the DNA TGTGCCAGCATAAAAAACAATGAGCAGTTCTTC.